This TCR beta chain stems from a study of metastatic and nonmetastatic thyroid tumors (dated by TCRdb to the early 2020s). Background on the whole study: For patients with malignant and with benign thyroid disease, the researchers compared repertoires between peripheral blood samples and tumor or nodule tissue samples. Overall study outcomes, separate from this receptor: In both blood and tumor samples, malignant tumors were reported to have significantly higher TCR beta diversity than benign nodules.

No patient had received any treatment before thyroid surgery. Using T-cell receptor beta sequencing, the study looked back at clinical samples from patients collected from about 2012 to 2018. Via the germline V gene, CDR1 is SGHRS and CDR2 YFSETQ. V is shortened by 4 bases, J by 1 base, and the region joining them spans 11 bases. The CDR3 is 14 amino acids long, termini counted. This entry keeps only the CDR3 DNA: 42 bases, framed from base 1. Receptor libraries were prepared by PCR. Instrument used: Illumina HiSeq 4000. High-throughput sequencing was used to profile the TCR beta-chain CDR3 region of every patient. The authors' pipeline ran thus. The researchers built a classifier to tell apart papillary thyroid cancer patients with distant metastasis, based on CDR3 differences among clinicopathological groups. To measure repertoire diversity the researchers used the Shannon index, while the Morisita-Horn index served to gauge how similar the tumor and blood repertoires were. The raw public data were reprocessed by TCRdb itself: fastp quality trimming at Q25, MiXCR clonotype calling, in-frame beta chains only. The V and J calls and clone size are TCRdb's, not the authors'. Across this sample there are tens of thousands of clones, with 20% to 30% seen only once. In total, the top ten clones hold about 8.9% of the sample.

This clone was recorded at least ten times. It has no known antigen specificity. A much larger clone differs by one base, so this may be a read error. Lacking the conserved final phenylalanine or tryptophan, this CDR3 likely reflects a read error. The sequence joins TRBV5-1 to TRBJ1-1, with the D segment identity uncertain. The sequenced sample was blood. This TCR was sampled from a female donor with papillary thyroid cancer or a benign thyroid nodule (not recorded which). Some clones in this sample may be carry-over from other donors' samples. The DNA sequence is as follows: TGCGCCAGCAGCCCAGGACCGTCGAACACTGAAGCTTTCTCT. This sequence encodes CASSPGPSNTEAFS.